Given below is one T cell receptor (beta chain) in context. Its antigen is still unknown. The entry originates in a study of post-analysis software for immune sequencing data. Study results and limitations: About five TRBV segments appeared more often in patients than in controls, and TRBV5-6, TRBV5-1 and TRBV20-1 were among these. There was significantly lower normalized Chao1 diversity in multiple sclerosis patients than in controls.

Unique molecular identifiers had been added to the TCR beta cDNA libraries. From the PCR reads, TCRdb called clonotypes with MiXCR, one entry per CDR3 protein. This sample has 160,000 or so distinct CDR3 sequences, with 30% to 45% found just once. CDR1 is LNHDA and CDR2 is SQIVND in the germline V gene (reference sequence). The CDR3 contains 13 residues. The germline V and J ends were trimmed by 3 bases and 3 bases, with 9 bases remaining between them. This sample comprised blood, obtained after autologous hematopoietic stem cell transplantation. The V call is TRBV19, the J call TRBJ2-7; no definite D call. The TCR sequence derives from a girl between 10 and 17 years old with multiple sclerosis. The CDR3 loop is CASSISARYEQYF. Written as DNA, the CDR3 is TGTGCCAGTAGTATCTCAGCCCGCTACGAGCAGTACTTC.